This T cell receptor (beta chain) was sequenced in a study of shared clonotypes between healthy human individuals. CDR3 size: 16 residues. The V end was cut by 4 bases, the J end by 2 bases, with 16 bases between. From germline, CDR1 is SGDLS and CDR2 YYNGEE. Study findings and constraints: Between a handful of donors, naive CD4 clonotypes were shared at a level of about 5.3%.

A deep-level run was used for the assay. Method: immunoSEQ multiplex PCR; TCRdb's copy keeps in-frame clones and lacks some. The sample yields fewer than 850,000 clones, about 90% seen once. Remarks on this clone: The target antigen is unknown.

Sequenced: memory CD8+ T cells from PBMCs. Stated subset: CD45RO+ cells pooled with CCR7-negative TemRA cells. The receptor's source is a man aged 18 to 30 in good health. Some clones in this sample may be carry-over from other donors' samples. The V and J genes are TRBV9 and TRBJ1-3, with D possibly matching TRBD1 (5 bases). The CDR3 loop is CASSPPGRITGNTIYF. The CDR3 DNA sequence: TGTGCCAGCAGCCCACCGGGACGGATAACTGGAAACACCATATATTTT.